One sample yielded the 12 T cell receptor beta chains listed below, sequenced in a study of blood T cells in healthy people across ages. The authors ran a second PCR of about 7 to 11 cycles using a sample-barcoded 5' primer and a J-beta primer mix. A single record per CDR3 protein comes from TCRdb applying MiXCR to the 5' RACE reads. The table shows around 1,000,000 distinct CDR3 sequences, with around two fifths occurring only once. The sequenced sample consisted of blood. The source of these receptors is a man aged 18 to 30 in good health.

This clonotype showed up just once. The chain combines TRBV9 with TRBJ2-5; possible D gene TRBD1, 6 bases. With the DNA end fitting TRBJ2-7 better, the J assignment may be wrong. Looked up from germline, CDR1 is SGDLS and CDR2 is YYNGEE. This CDR3 has 15 residues. CDR3 sequence reads: CASSAEDSTINEQYF. CDR3 sequence (DNA): TGTGCCAGCAGCGCAGAGGACAGCACTATTAACGAGCAGTACTTC.

This clonotype appeared a few times. The rearrangement joins TRBV7-2 to TRBJ1-1; no clear D. The CDR3 covers 11 residues. Germline V gene lookup returns CDR1 SGHTA and CDR2 FQGNSA. With 8 bases removed from V and 4 bases from J, the gap between germline ends came to 8 bases. The CDR3 loop is CASLFGTEAFF. The CDR3 DNA sequence: TGTGCCAGCCTCTTTGGCACTGAAGCTTTCTTT.

The chain has TRBV5-1 and TRBJ2-2; D perhaps matches TRBD1 (6 bases). This CDR3 contains 16 residues. CDR1 SGHRS and CDR2 YFSETQ come from the germline V gene. V shed 5 bases and J shed 0 bases, with 14 bases lying between them. In DNA, the CDR3 is TGCGCCAGCAGATCCGGGACAACTTCGAACACCGGGGAGCTGTTTTTT. Amino acids: CASRSGTTSNTGELFF.

The chain recombines TRBV20-1 with TRBJ1-2; D perhaps matches TRBD1 (5 bases). The V and J ends lost 5 bases and 8 bases respectively, with 18 bases between them. The length of the CDR3 is 13 residues. Germline CDR1 reads DFQATT; CDR2 reads SNEGSKA (reference sequence). The CDR3 spells CSAYGRARGGYTF. CDR3 bases: TGCAGTGCTTATGGACGGGCTCGGGGGGGCTACACCTTC.

A few counts support this clonotype. V gene TRBV5-1 combines with J gene TRBJ2-7; D is possibly TRBD1 or TRBD2 (6 bases each). Germline values: CDR1 SGHRS, CDR2 YFSETQ. The CDR3 extends over 15 amino acids. Trimming cost V 1 base and J 0 bases, with 11 bases left between them. CDR3 DNA: TGCGCCAGCAGCTTGTCCGGGGGCCACTCCTACGAGCAGTACTTC. The encoded protein is CASSLSGGHSYEQYF.

The V gene is TRBV7-2, the J gene TRBJ2-3; TRBD2 aligns across 8 bases. The germline V gene encodes CDR1 SGHTA and CDR2 FQGNSA. V lost 0 bases to trimming and J lost 4 bases; unmatched junction nucleotides: 9. CDR3 length: 17 residues. DNA for the CDR3: TGTGCCAGCAGCTTAGCGGAGTCGGGGGGGCGGGCAGATACGCAGTATTTT. It specifies CASSLAESGGRADTQYF. The whole variable domain, remainder taken from reference TRBV7-2 and TRBJ2-3, is GAGVSQSPSNKVTEKGKDVELRCDPISGHTALYWYRQSLGQGLEFLIYFQGNSAPDKSGLPSDRFSAERTGGSVSTLTIQRTQQEDSAVYLCASSLAESGGRADTQYFGPGTRLTVL.

This clonotype showed up just once. This chain uses TRBV12-3 or TRBV12-4 with TRBJ2-5; a possible D gene is TRBD2 (6 bases). The J call may be mistaken, given a closer DNA end match to TRBJ2-4. The CDR3 totals 15 residues. For the CDR3, the DNA is TGTGCCAGCAGTTTCCCAGCGGGTGACAAAAACATTCAGTACTTC. Translation gives CASSFPAGDKNIQYF.

This clonotype was observed a few times. The chain employs TRBV4-1 and TRBJ1-5; 9 bases agree with TRBD1. Per the germline V gene, CDR1 is MGHRA and CDR2 is YSYEKL. The V and J ends lost 0 bases and 2 bases, in that order; junction bases with no gene match: 11. This CDR3 region has 19 residues. CDR3 sequence (DNA): TGCGCCAGCAGCCAAGATAGGGAGACAGGGGGTAGGGGCAATCAGCCCCAGCATTTT. Translating it yields CASSQDRETGGRGNQPQHF.

The chain links TRBV7-9 to TRBJ1-2; D is unclear. The CDR3 is 13 amino acids. V was trimmed by 2 bases and J by 4 bases, leaving 8 bases between them. Looked up from germline, CDR1 is SEHNR and CDR2 is FQNEAQ (reference sequence). In nucleotides, the CDR3 is TGTGCCAGCAGCTTAACGGCTTTCTATGGCTACACCTTC. Protein: CASSLTAFYGYTF.

This clonotype was observed at least ten times. The genes are TRBV20-1 and TRBJ2-1; 8 bases line up with TRBD2. The germline CDR1 and CDR2 sequences are DFQATT and SNEGSKA (reference sequence). This CDR3 has 15 residues. V was clipped by 0 bases and J by 8 bases; unmatched bases: 9. This chain's CDR3 is CSARDLRGGVDEQFF. In nucleotides, the CDR3 is TGCAGTGCTAGAGATCTCCGGGGGGGCGTGGATGAGCAGTTCTTC.

The J gene is TRBJ1-4, the V gene TRBV9, with D possibly TRBD1 on 5 matching bases. Germline assignment: CDR1 SGDLS and CDR2 YYNGEE. Between the trimmed V and J ends, which lost 4 bases and 6 bases, there was a span of 19 bases. The CDR3 runs 16 residues. The CDR3 sequence is CASSQSDGAEDEKLFF. The CDR3 coding sequence is TGTGCCAGCAGCCAGTCCGACGGGGCCGAGGATGAAAAACTGTTTTTT.

This clonotype was picked up many times. The chain links TRBV7-2 to TRBJ1-2, with D tentatively TRBD1 (5 bases). Germline assignment: CDR1 SGHTA and CDR2 FQGNSA. The germline V and J ends were trimmed by 6 bases and 1 base, with 9 bases remaining between them. The CDR3 totals 13 residues. This CDR3 is CASSFDSNYGYTF. CDR3 coding DNA: TGTGCCAGCAGTTTTGACAGTAACTATGGCTACACCTTC. Filled out from reference TRBV7-2 and TRBJ1-2, the complete variable domain reads GAGVSQSPSNKVTEKGKDVELRCDPISGHTALYWYRQSLGQGLEFLIYFQGNSAPDKSGLPSDRFSAERTGGSVSTLTIQRTQQEDSAVYLCASSFDSNYGYTFGSGTRLTVV.